This T cell receptor (beta chain) was sequenced during a study of neurological immune-mediated disorders. Germline CDR1 is SGHRS and CDR2 is YFSETQ. Trimming removed 4 bases from V and 1 base from J, with 8 bases in between. CDR3 length: 13 residues. The time point: longitudinal time-point 2. With 10-nucleotide random UMIs included, cDNA was synthesized by 5'RACE. Each CDR3 protein is one row after TCRdb ran MiXCR on the 5' RACE reads. The data hold about 66,000 distinct CDR3 sequences, with roughly 10% observed a single time. The sample holds many counts of this clonotype. V usage is TRBV5-1 and J usage is TRBJ2-5, with TRBD2 as a possible D gene (5 bases). This TCR came from a man aged 25 to 45 in good health. The sample consisted of PBMCs. The CDR3 region has the DNA TGCGCCAGCAGCGAAGCGGTCCAAGAGACCCAGTACTTC. The encoded protein is CASSEAVQETQYF.